This T cell receptor beta chain was identified in a study of blood T cell repertoires in COVID-19. Study at large: COVID-19 samples, acute and convalescent, were from the United States, Italy and Spain. Sample material is recorded as cDNA or gDNA derived from T cells, B-cell-depleted T cells, or PBMCs.

V shed 0 bases, J shed 5 bases, and the junction held 4 bases outside the gene matches. This CDR3 spans 16 amino acids. Germline values: CDR1 SGHRS, CDR2 YFSETQ. Original handling: Reference gene primer amplification gave nucleated cell count estimates. TCRdb keeps only in-frame clones here, not all; method: immunoSEQ multiplex PCR. For V, J and clone size, that table is used; D and trimming come from the DNA. The table shows 180,000 or so clones, with almost 90% occurring only once. The sample was peripheral blood. The genes are TRBV5-1 and TRBJ2-1; 11 bases line up with TRBD2. This TCR derives from a man aged 18 to 29 with active or convalescent COVID-19. CDR3 bases: TGCGCCAGCAGCTTGGTGGGGACTAGCGGCAACAATGAGCAGTTCTTC. It is translated as CASSLVGTSGNNEQFF.